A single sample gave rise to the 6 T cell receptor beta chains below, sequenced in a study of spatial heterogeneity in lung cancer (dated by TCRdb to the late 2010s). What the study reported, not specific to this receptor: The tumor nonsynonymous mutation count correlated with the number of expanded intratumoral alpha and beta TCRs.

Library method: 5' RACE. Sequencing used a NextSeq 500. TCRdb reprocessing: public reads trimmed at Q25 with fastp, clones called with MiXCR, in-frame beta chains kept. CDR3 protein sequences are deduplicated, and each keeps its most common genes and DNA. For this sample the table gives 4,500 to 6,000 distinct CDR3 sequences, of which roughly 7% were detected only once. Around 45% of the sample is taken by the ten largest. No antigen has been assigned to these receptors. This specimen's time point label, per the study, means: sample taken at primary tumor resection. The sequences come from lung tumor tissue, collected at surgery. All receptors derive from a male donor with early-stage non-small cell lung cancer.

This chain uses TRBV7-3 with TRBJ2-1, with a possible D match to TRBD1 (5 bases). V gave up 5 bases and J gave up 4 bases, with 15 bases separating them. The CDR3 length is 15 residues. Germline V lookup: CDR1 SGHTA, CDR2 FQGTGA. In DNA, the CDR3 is TGTGCCAGCAGCCCCCCAGGGAAAAGTTACAATGAGCAGTTCTTC. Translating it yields CASSPPGKSYNEQFF.

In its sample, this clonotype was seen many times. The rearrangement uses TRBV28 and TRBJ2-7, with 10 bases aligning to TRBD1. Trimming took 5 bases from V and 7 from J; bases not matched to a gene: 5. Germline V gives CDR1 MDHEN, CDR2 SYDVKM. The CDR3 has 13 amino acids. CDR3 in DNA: TGTGCCAGCAGTCCGGGACAGGGGCGGGAGCAGTACTTC. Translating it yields CASSPGQGREQYF.

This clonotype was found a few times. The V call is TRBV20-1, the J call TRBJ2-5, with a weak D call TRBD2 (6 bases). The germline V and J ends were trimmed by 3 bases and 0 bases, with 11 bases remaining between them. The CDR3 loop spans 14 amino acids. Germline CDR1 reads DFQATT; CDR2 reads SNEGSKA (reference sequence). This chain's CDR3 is CSASVSGNQETQYF. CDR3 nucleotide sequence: TGCAGTGCTAGTGTTAGCGGCAACCAAGAGACCCAGTACTTC.

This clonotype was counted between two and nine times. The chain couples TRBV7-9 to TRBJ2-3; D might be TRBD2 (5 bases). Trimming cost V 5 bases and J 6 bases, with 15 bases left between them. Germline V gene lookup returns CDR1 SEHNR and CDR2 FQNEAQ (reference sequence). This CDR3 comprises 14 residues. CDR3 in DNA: TGTGCCAGCAGCCCCGGGGTAGTTCCGGATACGCAGTATTTT. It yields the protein CASSPGVVPDTQYF.

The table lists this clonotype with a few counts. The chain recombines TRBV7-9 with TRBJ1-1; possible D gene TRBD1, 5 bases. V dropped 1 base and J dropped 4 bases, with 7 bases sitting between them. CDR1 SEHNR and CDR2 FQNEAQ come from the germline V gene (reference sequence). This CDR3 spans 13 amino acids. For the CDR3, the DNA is TGTGCCAGCAGCTTAGATGGGGGCACTGAAGCTTTCTTT. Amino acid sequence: CASSLDGGTEAFF.

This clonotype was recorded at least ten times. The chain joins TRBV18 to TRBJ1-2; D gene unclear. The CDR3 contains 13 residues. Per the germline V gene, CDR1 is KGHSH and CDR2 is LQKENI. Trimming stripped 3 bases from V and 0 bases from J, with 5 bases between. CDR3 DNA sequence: TGTGCCAGCTCACCTCATGCTAACTATGGCTACACCTTC. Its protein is CASSPHANYGYTF. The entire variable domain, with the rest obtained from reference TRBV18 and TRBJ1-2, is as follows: NAGVMQNPRHLVRRRGQEARLRCSPMKGHSHVYWYRQLPEEGLKFMVYLQKENIIDESGMPKERFSAEFPKEGPSILRIQQVVRGDSAAYFCASSPHANYGYTFGSGTRLTVV.